The 27 T cell receptor beta chains listed next were all sequenced from one sample in a study of blood T cell repertoires in COVID-19. Profiling relied on immunoSEQ multiplex PCR, and the TCRdb table lists in-frame clones only, not all of them. The sample holds around 200,000 clones, 78% seen once. Sequencing input: peripheral blood. These receptors all come from a woman older than 75 with active or convalescent COVID-19.

The gene calls are TRBV7-2 and TRBJ1-2; D is unclear. CDR3 length equals 15 residues. V was pared by 0 bases and J by 3 bases, with 11 bases between. The germline gives CDR1 SGHTA, CDR2 FQGNSA. The CDR3 is CASSLAISGYYGYTF. The CDR3 region has the DNA TGTGCCAGCAGCTTAGCGATATCGGGGTACTATGGCTACACCTTC.

This clone was seen once. The J gene is TRBJ2-5, the V gene TRBV18; the match to TRBD1 covers 8 bases. Germline V gene sequence: CDR1 KGHSH, CDR2 LQKENI. The V and J ends lost 6 bases and 5 bases, in that order; junction bases with no gene match: 11. This CDR3 is 15 amino acids long. The chain's CDR3 is CASSRNTGGRETQYF. The CDR3 DNA reads TGTGCCAGCTCGCGAAACACAGGGGGACGGGAGACCCAGTACTTC.

This chain uses TRBV30 with TRBJ2-3; weak D call: TRBD1 (5 bases). V lost 4 bases to trimming and J lost 4 bases, with 12 bases between them. This CDR3 is built from 13 residues. Germline CDR1 reads GTSNPN; CDR2 reads SVGIG (reference sequence). This chain's CDR3 is CAWTWGTADTQYF. The CDR3 DNA reads TGTGCCTGGACATGGGGCACGGCAGATACGCAGTATTTT.

This rearrangement joins TRBV28 to TRBJ1-3, with 11 nucleotides matching TRBD1. CDR3 length equals 17 residues. The germline CDR1 and CDR2 sequences are MDHEN and SYDVKM. The ends lost 5 bases at V and 7 bases at J; junction bases unmatched: 13. The CDR3 loop reads CASSPRTGGASGNTIYF. The CDR3 DNA is TGTGCCAGCAGTCCTAGGACAGGGGGCGCCTCAGGGAACACCATATATTTT.

This chain uses TRBV19 with TRBJ1-2, with D tentatively TRBD1 (5 bases). The length of the CDR3 is 15 residues. The V gene lost 3 bases and the J gene lost 4 bases, with 15 bases spanning the gap. From germline, CDR1 is LNHDA and CDR2 SQIVND (reference sequence). The CDR3 sequence is CASSISRGSGYGYTF. CDR3 bases: TGTGCCAGTAGTATCAGTAGGGGCTCGGGCTATGGCTACACCTTC.

The J gene is TRBJ2-1, the V gene TRBV5-6; a possible D gene is TRBD2 (5 bases). Per the germline V gene, CDR1 is SGHDT and CDR2 is YYEEEE. This CDR3 has 13 amino acids. The germline V and J ends were trimmed by 2 bases and 8 bases, with 11 bases remaining between them. CDR3 nucleotide sequence: TGTGCCAGCAGCTTTTCCAGGAGGCATGAGCAGTTCTTC. This translates into CASSFSRRHEQFF. Filled out from reference TRBV5-6 and TRBJ2-1, the complete variable domain reads DAGVTQSPTHLIKTRGQQVTLRCSPKSGHDTVSWYQQALGQGPQFIFQYYEEEERQRGNFPDRFSGHQFPNYSSELNVNALLLGDSALYLCASSFSRRHEQFFGPGTRLTVL.

The rearrangement joins TRBV2 to TRBJ1-6, with 7 bases lining up with TRBD1. The germline V gene encodes CDR1 SNHLY and CDR2 FYNNEI. CDR3 length equals 14 residues. The ends lost 10 bases at V and 10 bases at J; junction bases unmatched: 13. This CDR3 reads CATRAQGVRSPLHF. In DNA, the CDR3 is TGTGCCACCAGGGCTCAGGGGGTTAGATCACCCCTCCACTTT.

This clone was detected only a few times. This chain uses TRBV19 with TRBJ2-7; a possible D gene is TRBD2 (6 bases). V lost 3 bases to trimming and J lost 0 bases, with 9 bases between them. CDR1 is LNHDA, CDR2 SQIVND, per germline (reference sequence). The CDR3 length is 14 residues. CDR3: CASSMTSSSYEQYF. DNA of the CDR3: TGTGCCAGTAGTATGACTAGTAGCTCCTACGAGCAGTACTTC. The full variable domain, completed using reference TRBV19 and TRBJ2-7, is DGGITQSPKYLFRKEGQNVTLSCEQNLNHDAMYWYRQDPGQGLRLIYYSQIVNDFQKGDIAEGYSVSREKKESFPLTVTSAQKNPTAFYLCASSMTSSSYEQYFGPGTRLTVT.

The chain links TRBV7-8 to TRBJ2-1, with 15 nucleotides matching TRBD2. Losses at the gene ends were 6 bases for V and 0 bases for J; bases not matched to a gene: 3. Germline V gene lookup returns CDR1 SGHVS and CDR2 FQNEAQ. The CDR3 is 17 amino acids. CDR3 bases: TGTGCCAGCAGTGGGACTAGCGGGAGGAGCTCCTACAATGAGCAGTTCTTC. Protein: CASSGTSGRSSYNEQFF. Together with reference TRBV7-8 and TRBJ2-1, the CDR3 gives the full variable domain: GAGVSQSPRYKVAKRGQDVALRCDPISGHVSLFWYQQALGQGPEFLTYFQNEAQLDKSGLPSDRFFAERPEGSVSTLKIQRTQQEDSAVYLCASSGTSGRSSYNEQFFGPGTRLTVL.

The chain joins TRBV24-1 to TRBJ1-1; 7 bases line up with TRBD1. The germline V gene encodes CDR1 KGHDR and CDR2 SFDVKD. There are 14 residues in the CDR3. V shed 1 base, J shed 11 bases, and the junction held 9 bases outside the gene matches. CDR3 sequence (DNA): TGTGCCACCAGTGATTTATCGGACAGGAGGGGGGCTTTCTTT. Residues: CATSDLSDRRGAFF.

In the case of this clone: Other DNA sequences within the sample encode an identical CDR3. The rearrangement uses TRBV9 and TRBJ1-6, with D unclear. Germline V gives CDR1 SGDLS, CDR2 YYNGEE. V lost 2 bases, J lost 0 bases, and 6 bases lay in between. This CDR3 is built from 15 residues. The CDR3 nucleotides are TGTGCCAGCAGCGTCCGGAGCTCCTATAATTCACCCCTCCACTTT. Amino acid sequence: CASSVRSSYNSPLHF.

The count of this clone is one. In DNA, the CDR3 is TGTGCCATCAGGGTGACAGTATCATTGACTGAAGCTTTCTTT. Translated, it gives CAIRVTVSLTEAFF. The J gene is TRBJ1-1, the V gene TRBV10-3, with a weak D call TRBD1 (5 bases). V dropped 6 bases and J dropped 5 bases, with 16 bases sitting between them. Per germline, CDR1 ENHRY and CDR2 SYGVKD. This CDR3 region has 14 residues.

The chain links TRBV6-2 or TRBV6-3 to TRBJ2-1; 12 bases map to TRBD2. CDR3 length: 15 amino acids. Germline CDR1 reads MNHEY; CDR2 reads SVGEGT. V was clipped by 6 bases and J by 8 bases; unmatched bases: 8. The CDR3 nucleotides are TGTGCCAGCAGCCCTAGCGGGGGGGTGTGGTATGAGCAGTTCTTC. Protein product: CASSPSGGVWYEQFF.

This sequence joins TRBV3-1 (or the pseudogene TRBV3-2) and TRBJ2-1; 10 bases line up with TRBD2. CDR1 is LGHDT, CDR2 YNNKEL, per germline (reference sequence). Trimming cost V 4 bases and J 9 bases; bases outside gene matches: 6. The CDR3 runs to 14 residues. The CDR3 coding sequence is TGTGCCAGCAGCCTTCGGACTAGCGGTGGTGAGCAGTTCTTC. It specifies CASSLRTSGGEQFF.

This clone was counted between two and nine times. The chain employs TRBV24-1 and TRBJ2-5, with D tentatively TRBD1 (6 bases). CDR1 and CDR2 from the germline V gene are KGHDR and SFDVKD. This CDR3 has 15 residues. V lost 0 bases and J 0 bases, leaving 7 bases between the germline ends. The CDR3 loop is CATSDLQGYQETQYF. CDR3 in DNA: TGTGCCACCAGTGATTTGCAGGGGTACCAAGAGACCCAGTACTTC.

The rearrangement joins TRBV7-2 to TRBJ1-5; 8 bases fit TRBD1. Germline V lookup: CDR1 SGHTA, CDR2 FQGNSA. Germline trimming cut 1 base from V and 3 bases from J; bases unmatched to any gene: 5. This CDR3 has 16 residues. Here the CDR3 reads CASSLVSGGDNQPQHF. The CDR3 nucleotides read TGTGCCAGCAGCTTAGTTTCAGGGGGCGACAATCAGCCCCAGCATTTT. Supplemented by reference TRBV7-2 and TRBJ1-5, the full variable domain reads GAGVSQSPSNKVTEKGKDVELRCDPISGHTALYWYRQSLGQGLEFLIYFQGNSAPDKSGLPSDRFSAERTGGSVSTLTIQRTQQEDSAVYLCASSLVSGGDNQPQHFGDGTRLSIL.

This chain uses TRBV6-5 with TRBJ1-6; 7 positions agree with TRBD1. The CDR3 loop spans 13 amino acids. Per germline, CDR1 MNHEY and CDR2 SVGAGI. J lost 13 bases, V lost 4 bases, and 7 bases had no gene match. The CDR3 DNA reads as TGTGCCAGCAGTTCCTTGACAGGGTTTCCCCTCCACTTT. It translates to CASSSLTGFPLHF.

The CDR3 coding sequence is TGTGCCATCAGTGACGAGGGGGCTGGCTATGGCTACACCTTC. Amino acids: CAISDEGAGYGYTF. The chain combines TRBV10-3 with TRBJ1-2, with 7 bases that match TRBD1. This CDR3 is built from 14 residues. The germline V gene encodes CDR1 ENHRY and CDR2 SYGVKD. Trimming removed 3 bases from V and 4 bases from J; junction bases left unmatched: 5.

The chain combines TRBV2 with TRBJ1-1; D perhaps matches TRBD1 (5 bases). This CDR3 region has 13 residues. Between the trimmed V and J ends, which lost 7 bases and 7 bases, there was a span of 16 bases. In germline, CDR1 is SNHLY, CDR2 FYNNEI. In DNA, the CDR3 is TGTGCCAGCACCCCTGGGGGGATTGGTGAAGCTTTCTTT. This encodes CASTPGGIGEAFF.

The J gene is TRBJ2-7, the V gene TRBV5-1, with a weak D call TRBD1 (6 bases). This CDR3 contains 12 residues. V was pared by 7 bases and J by 5 bases, with 13 bases between. Germline values: CDR1 SGHRS, CDR2 YFSETQ. The CDR3, as DNA: TGCGCCAGCGGCCGTAGGGGGAACGAGCAGTACTTC. It is translated as CASGRRGNEQYF.

The chain employs TRBV5-1 and TRBJ2-2; no definite D call. The CDR3 contains 13 residues. The V and J ends lost 3 bases and 7 bases respectively, with 10 bases between them. Germline V CDR1 and CDR2: SGHRS, YFSETQ. The DNA for the CDR3 is TGCGCCAGCAGCTGGTCCAACTACGGGGAGCTGTTTTTT. This sequence encodes CASSWSNYGELFF. The full variable domain, rest sourced from reference TRBV5-1 and TRBJ2-2, is KAGVTQTPRYLIKTRGQQVTLSCSPISGHRSVSWYQQTPGQGLQFLFEYFSETQRNKGNFPGRFSGRQFSNSRSEMNVSTLELGDSALYLCASSWSNYGELFFGEGSRLTVL.

With regard to this clone: A junction end diverges from the germline sequence, so it may reflect a read error. J is TRBJ2-1 and V is TRBV12-3 or TRBV12-4; 8 bases agree with TRBD2. The CDR3 is made up of 13 amino acids. The CDR3 nucleotides are TGTGCCAGCAGTTTAGCGTTGCGGACTAGCCCGGTCTTC. Amino acids: CASSLALRTSPVF.

The J gene is TRBJ1-3, the V gene TRBV6-5; TRBD1 is a possible D gene (5 bases). The CDR3 totals 15 residues. Germline-derived CDR1 and CDR2 are MNHEY and SVGAGI. Between the trimmed V and J ends, which lost 2 bases and 3 bases, there was a span of 11 bases. The CDR3 DNA follows: TGTGCCAGCAGTTACGGGCAGGGTATTGGAAACACCATATATTTT. Translating it yields CASSYGQGIGNTIYF.

This clone has only a few counts. The genes are TRBV6-1 and TRBJ2-3, with no clear D. V lost 0 bases, J lost 5 bases, and 9 bases lay in between. CDR3 length: 14 residues. The germline V gene encodes CDR1 MNHNS and CDR2 SASEGT. The CDR3: CASSEAPSGDTQYF. The CDR3 bases are TGTGCCAGCAGTGAAGCCCCCTCGGGAGATACGCAGTATTTT.

This clone was seen more than once but under ten times. V is TRBV5-6 and J is TRBJ2-5; 10 bases fit TRBD1. This CDR3 contains 16 residues. Germline V gives CDR1 SGHDT, CDR2 YYEEEE. Trimming at V came to 4 bases and at J to 1 base, leaving 7 bases not matched to a gene. The CDR3 nucleotides read TGTGCCAGCAGCAAAACCGGGACAGGGGTCCAAGAGACCCAGTACTTC. It translates to CASSKTGTGVQETQYF. Together with reference TRBV5-6 and TRBJ2-5, the CDR3 gives the full variable domain: DAGVTQSPTHLIKTRGQQVTLRCSPKSGHDTVSWYQQALGQGPQFIFQYYEEEERQRGNFPDRFSGHQFPNYSSELNVNALLLGDSALYLCASSKTGTGVQETQYFGPGTRLLVL.

The V and J genes are TRBV5-5 and TRBJ2-1, with 14 positions matching TRBD2. The J segment lost 6 bases and the V segment lost 3 bases, leaving 5 bases of the junction unmatched. The CDR3 is made up of 16 amino acids. Per the germline V gene, CDR1 is SGHKS and CDR2 is YYEKEE (reference sequence). CDR3: CASSSPGTSGGNEQFF. The CDR3 DNA reads TGTGCCAGCAGCTCCCCTGGGACTAGCGGGGGCAATGAGCAGTTCTTC.

In its sample, this clone was seen a few times. The rearrangement joins TRBV9 to TRBJ1-3, with unresolved D. The length of the CDR3 is 16 residues. Germline loops: CDR1 SGDLS, CDR2 YYNGEE. Trimming took 0 bases from V and 0 from J, leaving 10 bases between them. CDR3 sequence reads: CASSVGAGYSGNTIYF. DNA of the CDR3: TGTGCCAGCAGCGTAGGTGCCGGGTACTCTGGAAACACCATATATTTT.